Presented here are 29 T cell receptor beta chains from one specimen sequenced in a study of T cell repertoires in cytomegalovirus infection. Their specific antigens are unknown. TCRdb reanalysed the reads using MiXCR and keeps one entry per CDR3 protein. Of roughly 150,000 distinct CDR3 sequences in the sample, less than 25% were seen once. This material consisted of CD8+ T cells from cultured PBMCs, taken from culture after CMV antigen stimulation. These TCRs come from a human donor in good health (CMV status not recorded). Some clones in this sample may be carry-over from other donors' samples.

This clonotype was recorded a few times. The genes are TRBV27 and TRBJ2-7; D possibly matches TRBD1 or TRBD2 (5 bases each). The CDR3 consists of 13 residues. Trimming left V 6 bases short and J 4 bases short, with 13 bases between. Per germline, CDR1 MNHEY and CDR2 SMNVEV (reference sequence). CDR3 in amino acids: CASSLGTKYEQYF. The CDR3 DNA is TGTGCCAGCAGCCTCGGGACGAAATACGAGCAGTACTTC.

This clonotype has a handful of counts. The V and J genes are TRBV6-6 and TRBJ1-2; the match to TRBD1 covers 7 bases. J lost 6 bases, V lost 7 bases, and 11 bases had no gene match. CDR1 is MNHNY, CDR2 SVGAGI, per germline (reference sequence). This CDR3 has 14 residues. CDR3: CASITFQGEDGYTF. The CDR3, as DNA: TGTGCCAGCATTACCTTCCAGGGGGAAGATGGCTACACCTTC.

This chain joins TRBV7-8 and TRBJ2-7, with TRBD1 as a possible D gene (6 bases). The CDR3 extends over 12 amino acids. Germline CDR1 and CDR2: SGHVS and FQNEAQ. V was trimmed by 6 bases and J by 6 bases, leaving 12 bases between them. The CDR3 sequence is CASSSGQPEQYF. CDR3 sequence (DNA): TGTGCCAGCAGTTCCGGACAGCCCGAGCAGTACTTC. Full variable domain (rest looked up from reference TRBV7-8 and TRBJ2-7): GAGVSQSPRYKVAKRGQDVALRCDPISGHVSLFWYQQALGQGPEFLTYFQNEAQLDKSGLPSDRFFAERPEGSVSTLKIQRTQQEDSAVYLCASSSGQPEQYFGPGTRLTVT.

The J gene is TRBJ1-5, the V gene TRBV10-3; the D is unclear. V was cut by 1 base and J by 5 bases, with 15 bases left in between. The germline V gene encodes CDR1 ENHRY and CDR2 SYGVKD. The CDR3 totals 16 residues. The CDR3 DNA is TGTGCCATCAGTGAGTACTTCGACCGAAAGGATCAGCCCCAGCATTTT. Its protein product is CAISEYFDRKDQPQHF.

The chain uses TRBV12-5 and TRBJ2-7; D call uncertain. Trimming took off 7 bases at V and 0 bases at J, with 19 bases between the two ends. The CDR3 totals 16 residues. CDR1 and CDR2 (germline): LGHNT, FRNRAP. This chain's CDR3 is CASAQMDGASSYEQYF. Written as DNA, the CDR3 is TGTGCTAGTGCCCAGATGGACGGAGCCAGCTCCTACGAGCAGTACTTC.

This clonotype was seen only a few times. The junction differs from germline at one of its ends, possibly a read error. The chain couples TRBV6-6 to TRBJ1-1; no firm D call. The V gene's germline CDR1 is MNHNY and CDR2 SVGAGI (reference sequence). The CDR3 length is 17 residues. CDR3 in DNA: TGTGCCAGCAGTGACTCGGGTCTTTTCAGTATGAACACTGAAGCTTTCTTT. Translated: CASSDSGLFSMNTEAFF.

The genes are TRBV5-6 and TRBJ1-6, with 9 bases identical to TRBD1. Germline assignment: CDR1 SGHDT and CDR2 YYEEEE. The CDR3 has 15 residues. V dropped 0 bases and J dropped 8; count of bases not matched to a gene: 3. The CDR3 region has the DNA TGTGCCAGCAGCTTGGGGGACAGGGTTTATTCACCCCTCCACTTT. It specifies CASSLGDRVYSPLHF.

This clonotype was recorded a few times. V is TRBV11-3 and J is TRBJ2-2; 9 nucleotides agree with TRBD1. V shed 5 bases and J 1 base; nucleotides not matched to a gene: 2. This CDR3 region has 15 residues. CDR1 is SGHNT and CDR2 is YENEEA in the germline V gene. The CDR3 loop reads CASSAGQGNTGELFF. The CDR3 coding sequence is TGTGCCAGCAGCGCGGGACAGGGGAACACCGGGGAGCTGTTTTTT.

This rearrangement joins TRBV10-1 to TRBJ1-1; no clear D. The V gene's germline CDR1 is WNHNN and CDR2 SYGVQD (reference sequence). The CDR3 totals 16 residues. The ends were cut back, 8 bases at V and 2 bases at J, with 21 bases in the middle. The CDR3 region is CASPDNRGRLNTEAFF. The CDR3 nucleotides read TGCGCCAGCCCCGATAATAGAGGACGGTTAAACACTGAAGCTTTCTTT.

The chain recombines TRBV19 with TRBJ2-2, with 9 nucleotides matching TRBD2. Germline CDR1 reads LNHDA; CDR2 reads SQIVND (reference sequence). V was clipped by 3 bases and J by 7 bases; unmatched bases: 12. The CDR3 covers 17 residues. CDR3 in DNA: TGTGCCAGTAGTATGGGGAGGGCGGGGGGGCGAAACGGGGAGCTGTTTTTT. Its translation: CASSMGRAGGRNGELFF.

The CDR3 DNA is TGTGCCAAACCCCGGCTCGGACAGGCGAATAGCAATCAGCCCCAGCATTTT. Its protein is CAKPRLGQANSNQPQHF. The chain recombines TRBV4-2 with TRBJ1-5; 7 nucleotides line up with TRBD1. With V trimmed by 10 bases and J by 0 bases, 15 bases remained unmatched. Germline V gene sequence: CDR1 LGHNA, CDR2 YNFKEQ. This CDR3 is built from 17 residues.

This clonotype came up a few times. The J gene is TRBJ1-3, the V gene TRBV4-1; 11 nucleotides match TRBD1. This CDR3 region has 16 residues. The V and J ends lost 2 bases and 6 bases, in that order; junction bases with no gene match: 6. The V gene's germline CDR1 is MGHRA and CDR2 YSYEKL. The CDR3 protein is CASSQSGQGVENTIYF. The CDR3 DNA is TGCGCCAGCAGCCAATCGGGACAGGGGGTCGAAAACACCATATATTTT.

The V call is TRBV28, the J call TRBJ1-1; D unresolved. Trimming removed 5 bases at V and 1 base at J, with 14 bases between. CDR1 MDHEN and CDR2 SYDVKM come from the germline V gene. The length of the CDR3 is 15 residues. CDR3 nucleotide sequence: TGTGCCAGCAGTCCCCCCGTACAGTCGAACACTGAAGCTTTCTTT. It encodes CASSPPVQSNTEAFF.

In its sample, this clonotype was seen a few times. The chain couples TRBV14 to TRBJ2-7; D gene unclear. The length of the CDR3 is 12 residues. Trimming removed 1 base from V and 4 bases from J, with 5 bases in between. CDR1 SGHDN and CDR2 FVKESK come from the germline V gene. CDR3 coding DNA: TGTGCCAGCAGCCAAGTTTGGTACGAGCAGTACTTC. It specifies CASSQVWYEQYF.

The V call is TRBV6-4, the J call TRBJ2-1; the D is unclear. The CDR3 loop spans 15 amino acids. Germline CDR1 and CDR2: MRHNA and SNTAGT. V was cut by 4 bases and J by 5 bases, with 15 bases left in between. DNA of the CDR3: TGTGCCAGCAGTGCCTGGGATGTCGCTAACAATGAGCAGTTCTTC. It is translated as CASSAWDVANNEQFF.

V usage is TRBV12-5 and J usage is TRBJ1-2; tentative D call: TRBD1 (6 bases). The germline V and J ends were trimmed by 6 bases and 8 bases, with 16 bases remaining between them. CDR3 length: 13 residues. In germline, CDR1 is LGHNT, CDR2 FRNRAP. The CDR3 reads CASGPTGPIGYTF. The CDR3 bases are TGTGCTAGTGGACCGACAGGACCCATCGGCTACACCTTC.

This CDR3 reads CASSLGHTGNTEAFF. The CDR3 bases are TGCGCCAGCAGCTTGGGACACACGGGGAACACTGAAGCTTTCTTT. J is TRBJ1-1 and V is TRBV5-1; no clear D. The V and J ends lost 0 bases and 1 base respectively, with 10 bases between them. This CDR3 spans 15 amino acids. Germline V CDR1 and CDR2: SGHRS, YFSETQ.

The chain combines TRBV7-9 with TRBJ2-1; the D call may be TRBD1 or TRBD2 (6 bases each). Germline V gives CDR1 SEHNR, CDR2 FQNEAQ (reference sequence). This CDR3 comprises 16 residues. Trimming shortened V by 4 bases and J by 0 bases, and 13 bases separated the two germline ends. The CDR3 reads CASSSRGDRSYNEQFF. The CDR3 DNA reads as TGTGCCAGCAGCTCAAGGGGGGATCGCTCCTACAATGAGCAGTTCTTC.

V is TRBV6-2 or TRBV6-3 and J is TRBJ2-3, with a weak D call TRBD1 (6 bases). V was pared by 6 bases and J by 6 bases, with 10 bases between. Germline V gene data show CDR1 as MNHEY and CDR2 as SVGEGT. This CDR3 contains 12 residues. The CDR3 loop is CASRAGVDTQYF. DNA for the CDR3: TGTGCCAGCAGAGCAGGGGTCGATACGCAGTATTTT.

This clonotype came up a few times. This rearrangement joins TRBV11-2 to TRBJ2-7, with D tentatively TRBD1 or TRBD2 (5 bases each). The CDR3 contains 15 residues. The V and J ends lost 1 base and 4 bases respectively, with 14 bases between them. Germline V gives CDR1 SGHAT, CDR2 FQNNGV. For the CDR3, the DNA is TGTGCCAGCAGCTTAGCTGGGGGACCAGAGTACGAGCAGTACTTC. It yields the protein CASSLAGGPEYEQYF.

This clonotype was detected a few times. The chain couples TRBV5-6 to TRBJ2-7, with D unresolved. Trimming removed 0 bases at V and 3 bases at J, with 13 bases between. CDR1 and CDR2 (germline): SGHDT, YYEEEE. The CDR3 extends over 15 amino acids. CDR3 bases: TGTGCCAGCAGCTTGGGCGGCTTTGATGGCTACGAGCAGTACTTC. The encoded protein is CASSLGGFDGYEQYF.

This chain links TRBV4-1 with TRBJ1-1; the D gene is possibly TRBD1 (5 bases). Trimming stripped 0 bases from V and 3 bases from J, with 8 bases between. Germline V gene data show CDR1 as MGHRA and CDR2 as YSYEKL. The CDR3 loop spans 14 amino acids. This CDR3 is CASSQERGHTEAFF. The CDR3 region has the DNA TGCGCCAGCAGCCAAGAAAGGGGCCACACTGAAGCTTTCTTT.

This chain links TRBV15 with TRBJ2-3; either TRBD1 or TRBD2 may supply D (5 bases each). This CDR3 is 16 amino acids long. CDR1 is LNHNV, CDR2 YYDKDF, per germline (reference sequence). V dropped 4 bases and J dropped 6 bases, with 20 bases sitting between them. CDR3 nucleotides: TGTGCCACCAGCATCACTAGGACACCCGATCGGGATACGCAGTATTTT. Its protein is CATSITRTPDRDTQYF.

The chain recombines TRBV7-9 with TRBJ2-7, with TRBD1 identical over 11 bases. The CDR3 extends over 16 amino acids. The V segment lost 5 bases and the J segment 4 bases; nucleotides outside the gene matches: 10. Looked up from germline, CDR1 is SEHNR and CDR2 is FQNEAQ (reference sequence). CDR3 nucleotide sequence: TGTGCCAGCAGCCAGCGAGGACAGGGGGCAAGGTACGAGCAGTACTTC. Protein sequence: CASSQRGQGARYEQYF.

The chain has TRBV12-3 or TRBV12-4 and TRBJ2-1; TRBD1 matches 7 bases. The CDR3 sequence is 15 residues long. J gave up 7 bases and V 3 bases, and 9 bases lay outside the gene matches. CDR3 nucleotides: TGTGCCAGCAGTTTCCGACAGGGAAGAGATAATGAGCAGTTCTTC. Protein sequence: CASSFRQGRDNEQFF.

This clonotype came up a few times. The V and J genes are TRBV7-2 and TRBJ2-5; D gene unclear. CDR1 is SGHTA and CDR2 is FQGNSA in the germline V gene. With 1 base removed from V and 1 base from J, the gap between germline ends came to 10 bases. The CDR3 consists of 15 residues. This CDR3 is CASSLGGRTQETQYF. The CDR3 bases are TGTGCCAGCAGCTTAGGAGGACGGACCCAAGAGACCCAGTACTTC.

The J gene is TRBJ2-5, the V gene TRBV4-1, with D unresolved. The CDR3 has 12 amino acids. CDR1 MGHRA and CDR2 YSYEKL come from the germline V gene. The V end was cut by 0 bases, the J end by 5 bases, with 4 bases between. The CDR3 spells CASSQDSETQYF. The CDR3 nucleotides read TGCGCCAGCAGCCAAGATTCGGAGACCCAGTACTTC.

This chain links TRBV7-2 with TRBJ1-2, with D unresolved. The V gene lost 4 bases and the J gene lost 6 bases, with 9 bases spanning the gap. CDR1 is SGHTA and CDR2 is FQGNSA in the germline V gene. The CDR3 is made up of 12 amino acids. Here the CDR3 reads CASSSRGDGYTF. CDR3 in DNA: TGTGCCAGCAGCTCCCGGGGAGATGGCTACACCTTC.

This clonotype showed up just a few times. This rearrangement joins TRBV7-9 to TRBJ2-1, with TRBD2 matching 8 bases. The CDR3 sequence is 14 residues long. V shed 7 bases, J shed 4 bases, and the junction held 6 bases outside the gene matches. CDR1 is SEHNR and CDR2 is FQNEAQ in the germline V gene (reference sequence). CDR3 residues: CASTPGGVYNEQFF. The CDR3, as DNA: TGTGCCAGCACCCCCGGGGGGGTATACAATGAGCAGTTCTTC. The full variable domain, its missing parts supplied by reference TRBV7-9 and TRBJ2-1, is DTGVSQNPRHKITKRGQNVTFRCDPISEHNRLYWYRQTLGQGPEFLTYFQNEAQLEKSRLLSDRFSAERPKGSFSTLEIQRTEQGDSAMYLCASTPGGVYNEQFFGPGTRLTVL.